This T cell receptor beta chain stems from a study of blood T cell repertoires in COVID-19. On the study more broadly: Spain, Italy and the United States supplied samples that represented acute and convalescent COVID-19. Sample material is recorded as cDNA or gDNA derived from T cells, B-cell-depleted T cells, or PBMCs.

TCRdb's table, derived via immunoSEQ multiplex PCR, lists solely in-frame clones and lacks some. The repertoire holds roughly 66,000 clones, with approximately 80% as singletons. V shed 0 bases and J 5 bases; nucleotides not matched to a gene: 2. The germline gives CDR1 KGHSH, CDR2 LQKENI. CDR3 length equals 14 residues. The specimen sequenced was peripheral blood. The chain combines TRBV18 with TRBJ2-3; 7 bases are a match to TRBD2. The TCR was taken from a man in his sixties with acute or convalescent COVID-19. CDR3 amino acids: CASSPPGGRDTQYF. CDR3 bases: TGTGCCAGCTCACCACCGGGAGGGAGAGATACGCAGTATTTT.